This T cell receptor beta chain was obtained from a study of vaccination and CD4 T cells after COVID-19. Study as a whole: Cultures designated as controls were supplied with a CEFX pool, an HIV-1 Nef pool, or no peptide.

The CDR3 is made up of 17 amino acids. Germline assignment: CDR1 SGHRS and CDR2 YFSETQ. The V and J ends lost 3 bases and 5 bases, in that order; junction bases with no gene match: 15. Scientists ran DNA taken from cultured CD4+ T cells through the Oncomine TCR Beta short-read assay for sequencing. MiXCR, run by TCRdb on the PCR reads, gives a single entry per CDR3 protein. The sample shows approximately 16,000 distinct CDR3 sequences, about 40% of them seen only once. The treatment was: roughly ten-day PBMC culture with coronavirus spike peptide pools or control peptides (ViraFEST assay). This clonotype was seen more than once but under ten times. The antigen is not known.

The sample here was CD4+ T cells from blood, cultured in vitro, taken before SARS-CoV-2 vaccination. This TCR was sampled from a human donor who received a COVID-19 vaccine. The chain joins TRBV5-1 to TRBJ1-2; 8 nucleotides line up with TRBD1. The CDR3 sequence: CASSSPGQVVSGYGYTF. The CDR3 region has the DNA TGCGCCAGCAGCTCACCGGGACAGGTCGTTTCGGGGTATGGCTACACCTTC.